What follows are 23 T cell receptor beta chains derived from one specimen sequenced in a study of beta chain features in type 1 diabetes. Sequencing targeted expressed TCRB transcripts, as all isolated RNA had been reverse transcribed. Sequencing was performed with immunoSEQ multiplex PCR; in TCRdb, only in-frame clones are kept and a portion is missing. The sample records fewer than 200,000 clones, about 8.1% being singletons. Sample: central memory CD4+ T cells from blood. The receptors stem from a man younger than 30 in good health.

This chain joins TRBV11-2 and TRBJ1-4, with TRBD1 as a possible D gene (5 bases). V shed 3 bases and J shed 8 bases, with 10 bases lying between them. The CDR3 spans 13 residues. Looked up from germline, CDR1 is SGHAT and CDR2 is FQNNGV. The CDR3 DNA reads TGTGCCAGCAGCTTCGGAGGGGCGGAAAAACTGTTTTTT. It yields the protein CASSFGGAEKLFF.

V gene TRBV19 combines with J gene TRBJ2-1; a possible D gene is TRBD2 (5 bases). From germline, CDR1 is LNHDA and CDR2 SQIVND (reference sequence). This CDR3 is built from 13 residues. The V end lost 7 bases, the J end lost 11 bases, and 18 bases lay between the germline ends. CDR3 in amino acids: CASKPEDSQQQFF. Written as DNA, the CDR3 is TGTGCCAGTAAACCTGAGGACTCGCAACAGCAGTTCTTC.

This clone was observed many times. CDR3 sequence reads: CASSADRGKGTQYF. CDR3 nucleotide sequence: TGTGCCAGCAGCGCCGACAGGGGCAAGGGGACCCAGTACTTC. The rearrangement joins TRBV9 to TRBJ2-5; 8 bases agree with TRBD1. CDR1 and CDR2 (germline): SGDLS, YYNGEE. This CDR3 spans 14 amino acids. Trimming took 3 bases from V and 7 from J; bases not matched to a gene: 8.

Only a few counts were recorded for this clone. This chain links TRBV28 with TRBJ1-1; 8 bases match TRBD1. Germline CDR1 and CDR2: MDHEN and SYDVKM. This CDR3 is 15 amino acids long. The junction had 9 bases not matched to a gene; V was cut back by 5 bases and J by 4 bases. CDR3 nucleotides: TGTGCCAGCAGTGGACAGGGACCACAAGGCACTGAAGCTTTCTTT. Its protein product is CASSGQGPQGTEAFF.

This clone was seen repeatedly, ten times or more. J is TRBJ2-1 and V is TRBV5-6, with TRBD2 matching 13 bases. The germline V gene encodes CDR1 SGHDT and CDR2 YYEEEE. Losses at the gene ends were 4 bases for V and 8 bases for J; bases not matched to a gene: 6. This CDR3 is built from 15 residues. CDR3 residues: CASSELAGGPYEQFF. The DNA for the CDR3 is TGTGCCAGCAGCGAACTAGCGGGAGGGCCCTATGAGCAGTTCTTC.

The chain links TRBV11-3 to TRBJ1-1, with D perhaps TRBD1 (5 bases). The germline CDR1 and CDR2 sequences are SGHNT and YENEEA. V was shortened by 2 bases and J by 4 bases, with 11 bases between the two germline ends. The CDR3 is 14 amino acids. CDR3 in DNA: TGTGCCAGCAGCTTACAGGGTCGGAGCACTGAAGCTTTCTTT. It is translated as CASSLQGRSTEAFF.

This clone was counted between two and nine times. The rearrangement joins TRBV29-1 to TRBJ2-3, with TRBD2 matching over 9 bases. From germline, CDR1 is SQVTM and CDR2 ANQGSEA. With V trimmed by 2 bases and J by 2 bases, 2 bases remained unmatched. The CDR3 runs 14 residues. CDR3 region: CSVESGGFTDTQYF. Written as DNA, the CDR3 is TGCAGCGTTGAAAGCGGGGGGTTCACAGATACGCAGTATTTT.

In its sample, this clone was seen many times. The chain's CDR3 is CSARDTLDTEAFF. The CDR3, as DNA: TGCAGCGCCCGGGACACCCTTGACACTGAAGCTTTCTTT. This sequence joins TRBV29-1 and TRBJ1-1; D is perhaps TRBD1 (6 bases). The germline V gene encodes CDR1 SQVTM and CDR2 ANQGSEA. Between the trimmed V and J ends, which lost 7 bases and 3 bases, there was a span of 15 bases. CDR3 length equals 13 residues.

This clone was recorded a few times. The rearrangement joins TRBV7-2 to TRBJ2-1; D perhaps matches TRBD2 (6 bases). Germline loops: CDR1 SGHTA, CDR2 FQGNSA. Trimming removed 4 bases at V and 4 bases at J, with 14 bases between. The CDR3 extends over 15 amino acids. The CDR3 is CASSSPRRGYNEQFF. Written as DNA, the CDR3 is TGTGCCAGCAGCTCCCCGCGGCGGGGTTACAATGAGCAGTTCTTC.

The chain is built from TRBV4-2 and TRBJ2-1; D perhaps matches TRBD2 (6 bases). V was clipped by 0 bases and J by 2 bases, with 11 bases between them. This CDR3 is built from 16 residues. Germline V gene lookup returns CDR1 LGHNA and CDR2 YNFKEQ. In DNA, the CDR3 is TGTGCCAGCAGCCAAGAGGACGGGAGAGCCTACAATGAGCAGTTCTTC. Translating gives CASSQEDGRAYNEQFF.

This clone was seen repeatedly, ten times or more. The J gene is TRBJ2-5, the V gene TRBV29-1, with 7 bases aligning to TRBD2. CDR1 SQVTM and CDR2 ANQGSEA come from the germline V gene. Trimming cost V 7 bases and J 4 bases; bases outside gene matches: 9. The CDR3 has 13 residues. The CDR3 protein is CSGLADGVETQYF. CDR3 nucleotide sequence: TGCAGCGGTCTAGCGGACGGGGTAGAGACCCAGTACTTC.

This clone was found a few times. This sequence joins TRBV25-1 and TRBJ1-2, with no clear D. Germline V lookup: CDR1 MGHDK, CDR2 SYGVNS. The ends were cut back, 4 bases at V and 7 bases at J, with 10 bases in the middle. This CDR3 contains 12 residues. The CDR3 loop is CASSGGLIGYTF. CDR3 bases: TGTGCCAGCAGTGGAGGGCTGATTGGCTACACCTTC.

The sample holds many counts of this clone. This sequence joins TRBV9 and TRBJ1-2; 8 positions match TRBD1. The CDR3 sequence is 14 residues long. J was trimmed by 3 bases and V by 2 bases; bases with no gene match: 3. CDR1 is SGDLS, CDR2 YYNGEE, per germline. The CDR3, as DNA: TGTGCCAGCAGCGTCCAGGGGGCTTACTATGGCTACACCTTC. This sequence encodes CASSVQGAYYGYTF.

There are a few counts of this clone. This chain uses TRBV29-1 with TRBJ2-7; weak D call: TRBD2 (5 bases). The germline gives CDR1 SQVTM, CDR2 ANQGSEA. Trimming shortened V by 1 base and J by 2 bases, and 9 bases separated the two germline ends. There are 13 residues in the CDR3. CDR3 residues: CSVEGTVTYEQYF. Written as DNA, the CDR3 is TGCAGCGTTGAAGGGACTGTGACCTACGAGCAGTACTTC.

The chain uses TRBV7-9 and TRBJ2-1; 9 bases line up with TRBD1. V lost 5 bases, J lost 4 bases, and 9 bases stayed unmatched. The CDR3 has 16 residues. Germline V gene lookup returns CDR1 SEHNR and CDR2 FQNEAQ (reference sequence). CDR3 DNA sequence: TGTGCCAGCAGCCCGGTCGGGGACAGGGCGTACAATGAGCAGTTCTTC. Translated, it gives CASSPVGDRAYNEQFF.

The rearrangement links TRBV7-3 to TRBJ1-1; D might be TRBD1 (6 bases). The CDR3 consists of 15 residues. Germline values: CDR1 SGHTA, CDR2 FQGTGA. The germline V and J ends were trimmed by 5 bases and 6 bases, with 19 bases remaining between them. The CDR3 spells CASSPQGRGSAEAFF. As DNA, the CDR3 is TGTGCCAGCAGCCCCCAGGGGCGCGGTTCCGCTGAAGCTTTCTTT.

The genes are TRBV28 and TRBJ1-2, with D unresolved. Germline V lookup: CDR1 MDHEN, CDR2 SYDVKM. The V end was cut by 5 bases, the J end by 0 bases, with 7 bases between. There are 13 residues in the CDR3. The CDR3 DNA follows: TGTGCCAGCAGTCCCCCAGCTAACTATGGCTACACCTTC. Its protein is CASSPPANYGYTF.

This chain uses TRBV28 with TRBJ2-3; 10 bases fit TRBD2. With V trimmed by 3 bases and J by 5 bases, 8 bases remained unmatched. The germline V gene encodes CDR1 MDHEN and CDR2 SYDVKM. CDR3 size: 16 residues. The CDR3 loop is CASSFSGRGGGDTQYF. The CDR3, as DNA: TGTGCCAGCAGTTTCAGCGGGAGGGGCGGGGGAGATACGCAGTATTTT.

In this sample, this clone turned up a few times. The chain joins TRBV2 to TRBJ1-2, with D unresolved. CDR3 length: 12 amino acids. Trimming took 7 bases from V and 2 from J, leaving 8 bases between them. Germline V lookup: CDR1 SNHLY, CDR2 FYNNEI. CDR3 nucleotides: TGTGCCAGCAAGCTCCAAAACTATGGCTACACCTTC. Translated: CASKLQNYGYTF.

This sequence joins TRBV18 and TRBJ1-2; the D gene is possibly TRBD1 (6 bases). The CDR3 totals 14 residues. The germline V gene has CDR1 KGHSH and CDR2 LQKENI. V was clipped by 1 base and J by 6 bases, with 12 bases between them. The CDR3 sequence: CASSPQRDTDGYTF. Written as DNA, the CDR3 is TGTGCCAGCTCACCACAACGGGACACAGATGGCTACACCTTC.

In this sample, this clone turned up a few times. V usage is TRBV5-6 and J usage is TRBJ2-7; 9 bases line up with TRBD1. The CDR3 is 14 amino acids. V lost 2 bases and J lost 4; bases outside the gene matches: 4. Germline CDR1 and CDR2: SGHDT and YYEEEE. The CDR3 sequence is CASSFWDRAYEQYF. In DNA form, the CDR3 reads TGTGCCAGCAGCTTCTGGGACAGGGCATACGAGCAGTACTTC.

This clone was detected a few times. V is TRBV5-6 and J is TRBJ2-7; D may be TRBD1 (6 bases). V gave up 5 bases and J gave up 3 bases, with 15 bases separating them. CDR1 SGHDT and CDR2 YYEEEE come from the germline V gene. The CDR3 length is 14 residues. The CDR3 spells CASRTAGQHYEQYF. CDR3 coding DNA: TGTGCCAGCAGGACCGCCGGACAGCACTACGAGCAGTACTTC.

The chain uses TRBV10-3 and TRBJ2-7; tentatively, D is TRBD1 (5 bases). Germline V CDR1 and CDR2: ENHRY, SYGVKD. This CDR3 is built from 10 residues. Trimming cost V 9 bases and J 3 bases, with 6 bases left between them. DNA of the CDR3: TGTGCCATAGGGGACTACGAGCAGTACTTC. Its protein product is CAIGDYEQYF.